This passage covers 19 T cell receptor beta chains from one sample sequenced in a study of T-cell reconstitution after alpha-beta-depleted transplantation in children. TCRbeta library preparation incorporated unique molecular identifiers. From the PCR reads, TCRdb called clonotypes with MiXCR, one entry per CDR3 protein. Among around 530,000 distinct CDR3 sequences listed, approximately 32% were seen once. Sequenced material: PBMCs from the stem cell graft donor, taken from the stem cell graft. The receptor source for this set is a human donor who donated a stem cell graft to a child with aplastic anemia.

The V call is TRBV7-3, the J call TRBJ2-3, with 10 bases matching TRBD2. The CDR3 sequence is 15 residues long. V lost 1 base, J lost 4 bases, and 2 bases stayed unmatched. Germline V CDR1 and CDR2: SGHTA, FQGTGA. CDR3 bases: TGTGCCAGCAGCTTAAAAGCGGGAGGGCCAGATACGCAGTATTTT. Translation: CASSLKAGGPDTQYF.

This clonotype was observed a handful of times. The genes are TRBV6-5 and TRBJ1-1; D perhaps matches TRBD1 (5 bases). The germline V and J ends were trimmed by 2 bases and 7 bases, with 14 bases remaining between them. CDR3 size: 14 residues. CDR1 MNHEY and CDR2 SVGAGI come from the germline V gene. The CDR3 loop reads CASSYGARGGEAFF. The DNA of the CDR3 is TGTGCCAGCAGTTACGGAGCCCGGGGGGGTGAAGCTTTCTTT.

CDR3 loop: CASSQDGQDNQPQHF. The CDR3 nucleotides read TGTGCCAGCAGCCAAGATGGACAGGACAATCAGCCCCAGCATTTT. J is TRBJ1-5 and V is TRBV4-2, with TRBD1 matching 7 bases. The CDR3 extends over 15 amino acids. CDR1 is LGHNA, CDR2 YNFKEQ, per germline. V lost 0 bases and J lost 3; bases outside the gene matches: 2.

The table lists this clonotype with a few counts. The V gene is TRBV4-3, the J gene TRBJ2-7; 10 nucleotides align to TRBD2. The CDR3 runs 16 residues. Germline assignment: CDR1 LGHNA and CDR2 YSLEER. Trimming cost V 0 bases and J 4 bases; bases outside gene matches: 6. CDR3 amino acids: CASSQDRAGGLYEQYF. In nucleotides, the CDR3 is TGCGCCAGCAGCCAAGATAGAGCGGGAGGGCTGTACGAGCAGTACTTC.

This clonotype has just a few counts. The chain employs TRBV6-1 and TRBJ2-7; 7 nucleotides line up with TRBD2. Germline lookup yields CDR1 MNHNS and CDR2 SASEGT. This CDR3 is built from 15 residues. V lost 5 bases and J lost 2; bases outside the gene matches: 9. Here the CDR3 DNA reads TGTGCCAGCAGTCCTCCTGGGGAGGGCGCCTACGAGCAGTACTTC. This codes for CASSPPGEGAYEQYF.

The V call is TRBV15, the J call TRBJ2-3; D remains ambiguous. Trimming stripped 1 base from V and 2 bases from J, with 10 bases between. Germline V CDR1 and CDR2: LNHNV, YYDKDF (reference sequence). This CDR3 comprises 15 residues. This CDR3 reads CATSRGQGNTDTQYF. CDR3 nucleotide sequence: TGTGCCACCAGCAGAGGACAAGGCAACACAGATACGCAGTATTTT.

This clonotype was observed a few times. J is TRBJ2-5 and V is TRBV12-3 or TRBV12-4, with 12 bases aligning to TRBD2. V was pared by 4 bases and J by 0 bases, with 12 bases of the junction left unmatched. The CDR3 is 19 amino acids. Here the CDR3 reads CASSSSSGRVARNQETQYF. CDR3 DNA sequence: TGTGCCAGCAGTTCCTCTAGCGGGAGGGTCGCTAGGAACCAAGAGACCCAGTACTTC.

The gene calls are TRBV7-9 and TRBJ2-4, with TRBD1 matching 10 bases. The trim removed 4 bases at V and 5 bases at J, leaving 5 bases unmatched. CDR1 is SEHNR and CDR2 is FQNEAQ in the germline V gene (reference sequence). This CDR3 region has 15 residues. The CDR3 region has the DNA TGTGCCAGCAGCTCTTTCGGGACAGGGGAAAACATTCAGTACTTC. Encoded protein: CASSSFGTGENIQYF.

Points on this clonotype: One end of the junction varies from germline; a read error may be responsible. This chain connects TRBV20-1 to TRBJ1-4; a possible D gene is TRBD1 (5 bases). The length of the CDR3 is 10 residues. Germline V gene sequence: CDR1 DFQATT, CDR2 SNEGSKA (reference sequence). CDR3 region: CSAQGDWLLF. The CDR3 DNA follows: TGCAGTGCCCAGGGTGACTGGCTACTTTTT.

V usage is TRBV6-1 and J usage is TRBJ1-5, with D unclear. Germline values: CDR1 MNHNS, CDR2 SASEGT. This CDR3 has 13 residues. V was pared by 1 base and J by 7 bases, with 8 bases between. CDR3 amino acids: CASSEGAVQPQHF. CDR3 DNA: TGTGCCAGCAGTGAAGGGGCGGTACAGCCCCAGCATTTT.

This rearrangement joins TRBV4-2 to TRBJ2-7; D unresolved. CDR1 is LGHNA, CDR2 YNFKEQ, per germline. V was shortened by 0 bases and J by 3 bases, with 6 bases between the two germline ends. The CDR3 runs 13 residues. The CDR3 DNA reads TGTGCCAGCAGCCAAGATTGGCTCTACGAGCAGTACTTC. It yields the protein CASSQDWLYEQYF.

The CDR3 coding sequence is TGTGCCAGCAGCCCTACACAGTGGAATGAGCAGTTCTTC. Amino acid sequence: CASSPTQWNEQFF. The V call is TRBV14, the J call TRBJ2-1; no definite D call. The CDR3 is 13 amino acids. Trimming left V 4 bases short and J 7 bases short, with 11 bases between. Germline-derived CDR1 and CDR2 are SGHDN and FVKESK. Filled out from reference TRBV14 and TRBJ2-1, the complete variable domain reads EAGVTQFPSHSVIEKGQTVTLRCDPISGHDNLYWYRRVMGKEIKFLLHFVKESKQDESGMPNNRFLAERTGGTYSTLKVQPAELEDSGVYFCASSPTQWNEQFFGPGTRLTVL.

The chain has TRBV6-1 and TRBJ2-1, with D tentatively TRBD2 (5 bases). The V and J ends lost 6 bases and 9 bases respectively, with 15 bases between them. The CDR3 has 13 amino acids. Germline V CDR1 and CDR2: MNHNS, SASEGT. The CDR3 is CASSPHGIAEQFF. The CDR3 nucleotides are TGTGCCAGCAGCCCCCACGGGATTGCTGAGCAGTTCTTC.

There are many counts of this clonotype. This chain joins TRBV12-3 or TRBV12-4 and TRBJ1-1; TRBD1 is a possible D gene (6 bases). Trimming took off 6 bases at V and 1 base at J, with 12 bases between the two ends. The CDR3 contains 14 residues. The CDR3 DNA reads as TGTGCCAGCAGCTTGAGGGGGACGAACACTGAAGCTTTCTTT. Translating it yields CASSLRGTNTEAFF.

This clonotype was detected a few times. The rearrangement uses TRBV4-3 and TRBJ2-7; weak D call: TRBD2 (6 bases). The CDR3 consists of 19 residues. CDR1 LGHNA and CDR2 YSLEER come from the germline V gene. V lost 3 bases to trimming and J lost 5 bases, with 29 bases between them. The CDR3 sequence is CASSHVSTIGRLVGHEQYF. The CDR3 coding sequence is TGCGCCAGCAGCCACGTCTCGACTATCGGGAGACTAGTAGGTCACGAGCAGTACTTC.

CDR3 nucleotide sequence: TGTGCCAGCAGCGTTCAAAGTGAGCAGTTCTTC. As protein: CASSVQSEQFF. The chain combines TRBV7-9 with TRBJ2-1; no reliable D call. V was shortened by 5 bases and J by 9 bases, with 8 bases between the two germline ends. The germline CDR1 and CDR2 sequences are SEHNR and FQNEAQ (reference sequence). CDR3 length: 11 residues.

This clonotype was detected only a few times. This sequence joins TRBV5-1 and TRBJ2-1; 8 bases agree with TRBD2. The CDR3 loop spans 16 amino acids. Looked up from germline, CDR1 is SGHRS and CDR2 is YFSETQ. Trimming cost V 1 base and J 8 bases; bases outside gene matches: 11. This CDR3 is CASSLRPSGGSHEQFF. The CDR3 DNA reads TGCGCCAGCAGCTTGAGACCCTCGGGAGGGTCCCATGAGCAGTTCTTC.

The CDR3 spells CSARQSDPTDTQYF. The CDR3 bases are TGCAGTGCTAGGCAGTCCGACCCCACAGATACGCAGTATTTT. The gene calls are TRBV20-1 and TRBJ2-3, with D hard to call. The CDR3 extends over 14 amino acids. Germline CDR1 is DFQATT and CDR2 is SNEGSKA (reference sequence). The V gene lost 3 bases and the J gene lost 2 bases, with 12 bases spanning the gap.

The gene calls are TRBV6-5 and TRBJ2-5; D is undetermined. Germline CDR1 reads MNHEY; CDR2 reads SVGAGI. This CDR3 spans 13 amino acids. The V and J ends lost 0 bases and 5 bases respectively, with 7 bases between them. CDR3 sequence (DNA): TGTGCCAGCAGTTACTCGGCCACGGAGACCCAGTACTTC. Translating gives CASSYSATETQYF.